Sequencing of this TCR beta chain was carried out in a study of identical twins. V trimming: 4 bases; J trimming: 8 bases; junction bases outside the gene matches: 13. The CDR3 covers 17 residues. CDR1 is SGDLS and CDR2 is YYNGEE in the germline V gene. Template switching added a universal primer site, and cDNA bore unique molecular identifiers. TCRdb used MiXCR to reprocess the 5' RACE reads, holding one entry per CDR3 protein. The table has approximately 230,000 distinct CDR3 sequences, over 12% seen once. Study-wide points: Within cord blood, abundant beta clonotypes carried fewer insertions, but memory repertoires showed no such trend. There was more out-of-frame TCR alpha sharing in monozygotic twins than models estimated.

Ten or more counts support this clonotype. The antigen is undetermined. V usage is TRBV9 and J usage is TRBJ2-1; 12 bases are shared with TRBD2. Sequencing input: memory (CD45RO+) T cells sorted from blood. The receptor comes from a young woman in good health. DNA of the CDR3: TGTGCCAGCAGCAAACAAGGTCTAGCGGGGGGGTCTCATGAGCAGTTCTTC. This gives the protein CASSKQGLAGGSHEQFF. The full variable domain, in which reference TRBV9 and TRBJ2-1 provide the parts outside the CDR3, is DSGVTQTPKHLITATGQRVTLRCSPRSGDLSVYWYQQSLDQGLQFLIQYYNGEERAKGNILERFSAQQFPDLHSELNLSSLELGDSALYFCASSKQGLAGGSHEQFFGPGTRLTVL.